A single sample is the source of the 16 T cell receptor beta chains below, sequenced in a study of cytomegalovirus exposure and HLA in healthy donors. PCR involved 60 Vbeta and 13 Jbeta primers. Generated by immunoSEQ multiplex PCR, the TCRdb table keeps only in-frame clones and is missing some. Of about 190,000 clones in the sample, 87% are singletons; the top ten hold 1% to 1.5%. Sample: PBMCs. The receptor source for this set is a man younger than 45 in good health and CMV-seronegative.

The chain has TRBV4-3 and TRBJ2-5, with D possibly matching TRBD2 (6 bases). The CDR3 extends over 14 amino acids. V shed 1 base and J shed 4 bases, with 10 bases lying between them. The germline CDR1 and CDR2 sequences are LGHNA and YSLEER. The CDR3 sequence: CASSQVLGGETQYF. For the CDR3, the DNA is TGCGCCAGCAGCCAAGTCCTGGGGGGAGAGACCCAGTACTTC.

In its sample, this clone was seen a few times. The V gene is TRBV4-2, the J gene TRBJ1-2; D is perhaps TRBD1 (5 bases). V was pared by 5 bases and J by 3 bases, with 19 bases between. The CDR3 extends over 16 amino acids. The germline V gene encodes CDR1 LGHNA and CDR2 YNFKEQ. CDR3 amino acids: CASSDESAGRDYGYTF. The CDR3 coding sequence is TGTGCCAGCAGCGATGAGTCGGCAGGGAGGGACTATGGCTACACCTTC.

This clone was found once. V and J are TRBV30 and TRBJ2-5; D perhaps matches TRBD2 (5 bases). V lost 0 bases, J lost 9 bases, and 11 bases lay in between. Germline values: CDR1 GTSNPN, CDR2 SVGIG (reference sequence). The CDR3 runs to 12 residues. DNA of the CDR3: TGTGCCTGGAGTGTGTCGGTGGAGGCCCAGTACTTC. This sequence encodes CAWSVSVEAQYF.

This clone appeared once. The V gene is TRBV5-4, the J gene TRBJ2-7; the D gene is possibly TRBD2 (5 bases). Germline V gene sequence: CDR1 SGHNT, CDR2 YYREEE (reference sequence). The ends were cut back, 6 bases at V and 0 bases at J, with 13 bases in the middle. The CDR3 has 14 residues. The CDR3 spells CASTRLGSSYEQYF. The CDR3 DNA reads as TGTGCCAGCACCAGACTGGGGAGCTCCTACGAGCAGTACTTC.

The chain recombines TRBV27 with TRBJ2-7; maybe TRBD2 (6 bases). Trimming took 3 bases from V and 0 from J, leaving 12 bases between them. The CDR3 is 15 amino acids. Germline assignment: CDR1 MNHEY and CDR2 SMNVEV (reference sequence). The CDR3 spells CASSFTGAISYEQYF. For the CDR3, the DNA is TGTGCCAGCAGTTTCACGGGAGCTATCTCCTACGAGCAGTACTTC.

The rearrangement uses TRBV28 and TRBJ2-1; 10 bases are shared with TRBD2. The CDR3 runs to 14 residues. J gave up 6 bases and V 3 bases, and 2 bases lay outside the gene matches. Germline V gives CDR1 MDHEN, CDR2 SYDVKM. The CDR3 DNA reads TGTGCCAGCAGTTTTCCTAGCGGGAGCAATGAGCAGTTCTTC. This gives the protein CASSFPSGSNEQFF.

The chain has TRBV25-1 and TRBJ2-1; 9 nucleotides agree with TRBD2. Looked up from germline, CDR1 is MGHDK and CDR2 is SYGVNS. The CDR3 runs 16 residues. The CDR3 DNA reads TGTGCGCGGGGGGGAAGGGAGACTACCCAATACAATGAGCAGTTCTTC. Protein product: CARGGRETTQYNEQFF.

The chain uses TRBV6-4 and TRBJ2-5; TRBD1 matches at 8 bases. The germline V gene encodes CDR1 MRHNA and CDR2 SNTAGT. With V trimmed by 8 bases and J by 9 bases, 26 bases remained unmatched. The CDR3 contains 18 residues. The CDR3 loop is CASGLLATARDRLESQYF. CDR3 coding DNA: TGTGCCAGCGGACTTTTGGCCACGGCCCGGGACAGGCTCGAGTCCCAGTACTTC.

The sample holds one count of this clone. The chain joins TRBV4-1 to TRBJ1-6; D not resolved. Per germline, CDR1 MGHRA and CDR2 YSYEKL. Trimming removed 3 bases from V and 9 bases from J, with 18 bases in between. The CDR3 covers 16 residues. CDR3 sequence (DNA): TGCGCCAGCAGCCAGGCGGGCCCCCCGGGAAGTTCACCCCTCCACTTT. Its protein is CASSQAGPPGSSPLHF.

This clone was counted a single time. The chain uses TRBV28 and TRBJ1-4; D possibly corresponds to TRBD1 (6 bases). Germline lookup yields CDR1 MDHEN and CDR2 SYDVKM. CDR3 length: 13 amino acids. V was pared by 8 bases and J by 6 bases, with 13 bases between. CDR3 coding DNA: TGTGCCAGCCGGACGGGGGGCCATGAAAAACTGTTTTTT. Amino acid sequence: CASRTGGHEKLFF.

The V and J genes are TRBV5-1 and TRBJ1-1; D may be TRBD1 (6 bases). The germline V gene has CDR1 SGHRS and CDR2 YFSETQ. This CDR3 region has 12 residues. Trimming removed 1 base from V and 7 bases from J, with 8 bases in between. CDR3 DNA: TGCGCCAGCAGCTTGACAGGGAATGAAGCTTTCTTT. As protein: CASSLTGNEAFF. The entire variable domain, with the rest obtained from reference TRBV5-1 and TRBJ1-1, is as follows: KAGVTQTPRYLIKTRGQQVTLSCSPISGHRSVSWYQQTPGQGLQFLFEYFSETQRNKGNFPGRFSGRQFSNSRSEMNVSTLELGDSALYLCASSLTGNEAFFGQGTRLTVV.

V gene TRBV28 combines with J gene TRBJ1-1, with 10 bases that match TRBD1. With 3 bases clipped from V and 6 bases from J, the junction kept 10 bases outside the gene matches. Germline values: CDR1 MDHEN, CDR2 SYDVKM. This CDR3 region has 16 residues. CDR3 sequence (DNA): TGTGCCAGCAGTTTTTTCCGGACAGGGGGTAGGTCTGAAGCTTTCTTT. Encoded protein: CASSFFRTGGRSEAFF.

This clone has just one count. The chain recombines TRBV5-1 with TRBJ1-6; TRBD1 is a possible D gene (5 bases). V lost 2 bases, J lost 3 bases, and 9 bases lay in between. This CDR3 is 15 amino acids long. Germline lookup yields CDR1 SGHRS and CDR2 YFSETQ. The CDR3 spells CASSFSQGYNSPLHF. DNA of the CDR3: TGCGCCAGCAGCTTTTCTCAGGGCTATAATTCACCCCTCCACTTT.

CDR3 region: CASSLARGWGSPLHF. The CDR3 DNA reads TGCGCCAGCAGCTTGGCCAGGGGCTGGGGGTCACCCCTCCACTTT. The genes are TRBV5-1 and TRBJ1-6, with D possibly being TRBD1 (6 bases). The V gene lost 0 bases and the J gene lost 10 bases, with 14 bases spanning the gap. Germline CDR1 is SGHRS and CDR2 is YFSETQ. The CDR3 is 15 amino acids.

The rearrangement joins TRBV29-1 to TRBJ2-1; 7 bases fit TRBD2. Per germline, CDR1 SQVTM and CDR2 ANQGSEA. The CDR3 spans 11 residues. Germline trimming cut 5 bases from V and 12 bases from J; bases unmatched to any gene: 7. The CDR3 DNA follows: TGCAGCGTTCTAAGGTCGGGGGGGCAGTTCTTC. This translates into CSVLRSGGQFF.

Comment on this clone: One junction end does not reproduce the germline sequence, and a read error may be involved. This CDR3 is also generated by other DNA sequences in the sample. The chain has TRBV18 and TRBJ2-2; D uncertain. In germline, CDR1 is KGHSH, CDR2 LQKENI. There are 14 residues in the CDR3. The CDR3 bases are TGCGCCAGCTCATCCCGTTCGGACACCGGGGAGCTGTTTTTT. Protein sequence: CASSSRSDTGELFF.